This T cell receptor beta chain originates from a study of cytomegalovirus exposure and HLA in healthy donors. At the time of sampling, donors were nominally healthy, though unrecorded immune exposures were likely. The PCR made use of 60 Vbeta and 13 Jbeta primers. Only in-frame clones appear in the TCRdb table, and some are missing; sequencing was by immunoSEQ multiplex PCR. The table lists 130,000 to 150,000 clones, over 65% of them singletons, with around 2.9% in the top ten. Concerning this clone itself: Antigen unknown.

Overall study findings and caveats: Later on, analysis showed that most CMV-associated TCR beta chains appeared to be HLA-restricted. Earlier analysis found most TCR beta V segments productive about 87% or about 30% of the time. The authors later linked a missense DCLRE1C variant to TCR beta V- and J-gene trimming.

The clonotype originates from a female donor in good health and CMV-seronegative. Sequenced input: PBMCs.

CDR3 DNA: TGTGCCAGCAGCTTGTCGTCAGTTCCCACAGATACGCAGTATTTT. Translating gives CASSLSSVPTDTQYF. The chain recombines TRBV5-8 with TRBJ2-3; D is undetermined. Trimming removed 1 base from V and 2 bases from J, with 11 bases in between. This CDR3 has 15 amino acids. The germline V gene encodes CDR1 SGHTS and CDR2 YDEGEE.